These T cell receptor beta chains were read from a single sample in a study of response to subunit inactivated influenza vaccine. From the RT-PCR reads, TCRdb called clonotypes with MiXCR, one entry per CDR3 protein. Of more than 700,000 distinct CDR3 sequences in the sample, 20% to 25% were seen once. The source material was PBMCs from blood, sampled 5 days after vaccination. These receptors were taken from a man aged 50-59 years who received an inactivated influenza vaccine. Each CDR3 is given with its conserved first and last residue. A D gene is named only where the DNA matches it firmly. Clone size is not always given. Where it is, it says once, few, many or a class for expanded clones.

cdr3_aa | cdr3_nt | v_call | clone_size | j_call | d_call
CASSHRDRRGELFF | TGTGCCAGCAGCCACCGGGACAGGCGTGGGGAGCTGTTTTTT | TRBV3-1 | few | TRBJ2-2 | TRBD1
CSASEGFQPQHF | TGCAGTGCTAGCGAGGGTTTCCAGCCCCAGCATTTT | TRBV20-1 | - | TRBJ1-5 | -
CASSVEQGGRYYGYTF | TGTGCCAGCAGCGTAGAACAGGGAGGGAGATACTATGGCTACACCTTC | TRBV5-6 | many | TRBJ1-2 | -
CASSLFPGLPYEQYF | TGTGCCAGCAGCTTATTCCCGGGCCTGCCCTACGAGCAGTACTTC | TRBV7-2 | - | TRBJ2-7 | -
CASSLEDGSDTQYF | TGTGCCAGCAGTTTAGAGGACGGATCAGATACGCAGTATTTT | TRBV12-3/TRBV12-4 | - | TRBJ2-3 | -
CASSLQAPTSGGSNEQFF | TGTGCCAGCAGCCTTCAGGCACCGACTAGCGGGGGGAGCAATGAGCAGTTCTTC | TRBV2 | - | TRBJ2-1 | TRBD2
CASRTDWRGDTQYF | TGTGCCAGCAGGACCGACTGGCGGGGGGATACGCAGTATTTT | TRBV7-9 | - | TRBJ2-3 | TRBD2
CATSQRTAYEQYF | TGTGCCACCAGCCAGCGGACGGCCTACGAGCAGTACTTC | TRBV15 | - | TRBJ2-7 | -
CASSFKQGSNQPQHF | TGTGCCAGCAGCTTCAAACAGGGTAGCAATCAGCCCCAGCATTTT | TRBV5-5 | few | TRBJ1-5 | -
CASSQGGRADTQYF | TGCGCCAGCAGCCAAGGCGGGAGGGCAGATACGCAGTATTTT | TRBV4-3 | few | TRBJ2-3 | TRBD2
CASRDGPNQPQHF | TGTGCCAGCAGGGACGGACCCAATCAGCCCCAGCATTTT | TRBV12-3/TRBV12-4 | - | TRBJ1-5 | -
CASRPRPGQGAYEQFF | TGTGCCAGCAGACCCAGACCGGGACAGGGGGCCTATGAGCAGTTCTTC | TRBV12-3/TRBV12-4 | many | TRBJ2-1 | TRBD1
CASSPTRIAGSYEQYF | TGTGCCAGCAGTCCAACCCGAATAGCGGGAAGCTACGAGCAGTACTTC | TRBV27 | - | TRBJ2-7 | TRBD2
CASSESGGPHNEQFF | TGTGCCAGCAGTGAGTCGGGAGGGCCGCACAATGAGCAGTTCTTC | TRBV2 | - | TRBJ2-1 | TRBD2
CSARESLAGGPAYNEQFF | TGCAGTGCTAGAGAGAGCCTAGCGGGAGGGCCTGCGTACAATGAGCAGTTCTTC | TRBV20-1 | - | TRBJ2-1 | TRBD2
CSVEGADSGANVLTF | TGCAGCGTTGAAGGGGCGGACTCTGGGGCCAACGTCCTGACTTTC | TRBV29-1 | - | TRBJ2-6 | -
CASSPMRDTGELFF | TGTGCCAGCTCACCGATGAGGGACACCGGGGAGCTGTTTTTT | TRBV18 | - | TRBJ2-2 | -
CSAGGSEVGQGPRGEQFF | TGCAGTGCCGGGGGGTCGGAGGTCGGGCAGGGCCCTCGGGGTGAGCAGTTCTTC | TRBV20-1 | - | TRBJ2-1 | TRBD2
CASSPRGYDTDTQYF | TGTGCCAGCAGCCCACGGGGGTACGACACAGATACGCAGTATTTT | TRBV7-8 | few | TRBJ2-3 | -
CATRATGAGEQYF | TGTGCCACCAGGGCGACGGGGGCAGGTGAGCAGTACTTC | TRBV10-3 | - | TRBJ2-7 | -
CASSLWGGGYGYTF | TGTGCCAGCAGTTTGTGGGGTGGCGGCTATGGCTACACCTTC | TRBV12-3/TRBV12-4 | - | TRBJ1-2 | -
CASRLGGQETQYF | TGTGCCAGCAGGTTAGGGGGTCAAGAGACCCAGTACTTC | TRBV7-2 | few | TRBJ2-5 | -
CASSSGLREGRTGELFF | TGTGCCAGCAGTTCGGGGTTGCGGGAGGGCCGCACCGGGGAGCTGTTTTTT | TRBV2 | - | TRBJ2-2 | TRBD2
CSARDRRSTDTQYF | TGCAGTGCTAGAGATCGACGTTCCACAGATACGCAGTATTTT | TRBV20-1 | - | TRBJ2-3 | -
CASRGLTDTQYF | TGTGCCAGCAGAGGACTCACAGATACGCAGTATTTT | TRBV6-5 | few | TRBJ2-3 | -
CASSLAAGGIDEQYF | TGTGCCAGCAGCTTAGCGGCAGGGGGCATTGACGAGCAGTACTTC | TRBV7-6 | many | TRBJ2-7 | TRBD1
CSASVGSIGETQYF | TGCAGTGCTTCGGTCGGGTCGATAGGAGAGACCCAGTACTTC | TRBV20-1 | - | TRBJ2-5 | -
CASSASGTGREKLFF | TGTGCCAGCAGCGCCTCCGGGACAGGGAGGGAAAAACTGTTTTTT | TRBV7-2 | - | TRBJ1-4 | TRBD1
CASSQDVSGTYNEQFF | TGCGCCAGCAGCCAAGATGTGAGCGGTACCTACAATGAGCAGTTCTTC | TRBV4-3 | few | TRBJ2-1 | -
CSATWAGGYEQYF | TGCAGTGCTACTTGGGCGGGAGGGTACGAGCAGTACTTC | TRBV20-1 | - | TRBJ2-7 | TRBD2
CASSEGGAGETQYF | TGTGCCAGCAGTGAAGGGGGCGCCGGAGAGACCCAGTACTTC | TRBV25-1 | few | TRBJ2-5 | -
CSASLQRQATQYF | TGCAGTGCTAGCCTTCAAAGGCAGGCGACCCAGTACTTC | TRBV20-1 | few | TRBJ2-5 | -
CATSDPGTFSGYTF | TGTGCCACCAGTGATCCCGGGACCTTCAGTGGCTACACCTTC | TRBV24-1 | - | TRBJ1-2 | -
CASSLTGLRNTGELFF | TGTGCCAGCAGTTTAACGGGACTCCGGAACACCGGGGAGCTGTTTTTT | TRBV28 | - | TRBJ2-2 | -
CASSAGQRYGYTF | TGTGCCAGCAGCGCCGGACAGAGATATGGCTACACCTTC | TRBV9 | - | TRBJ1-2 | -
CASSWDRPGLAGVGLDTQYF | TGTGCCAGCAGTTGGGACAGACCGGGACTAGCGGGGGTCGGTTTGGATACGCAGTATTTT | TRBV12-3/TRBV12-4 | few | TRBJ2-3 | TRBD2
CASRAGTSWYNEQFF | TGTGCCAGCAGGGCCGGGACTAGCTGGTACAATGAGCAGTTCTTC | TRBV6-1 | few | TRBJ2-1 | TRBD2
CSVESEVRDTQYF | TGCAGCGTTGAAAGTGAAGTGAGGGATACGCAGTATTTT | TRBV29-1 | few | TRBJ2-3 | -
CASSLCDGAESYNEQFF | TGTGCCAGCAGCTTGTGTGATGGAGCTGAGTCCTACAATGAGCAGTTCTTC | TRBV5-5 | - | TRBJ2-1 | -
CASSSRLNSPLHF | TGTGCCAGCAGCTCCCGTCTGAATTCACCCCTCCACTTT | TRBV7-8 | - | TRBJ1-6 | -
CSANARTGGLQYEQYF | TGCAGTGCTAACGCCAGGACAGGGGGCTTACAGTACGAGCAGTACTTC | TRBV20-1 | - | TRBJ2-7 | TRBD1
CASSPRAQGAATEAFF | TGTGCCAGCTCACCAAGGGCCCAGGGGGCCGCCACTGAAGCTTTCTTT | TRBV18 | - | TRBJ1-1 | TRBD1
CATSSRDSNQPQHF | TGTGCCACCAGCTCAAGAGATAGCAATCAGCCCCAGCATTTT | TRBV15 | - | TRBJ1-5 | -
CATSEGLATETQYF | TGTGCCACCAGCGAGGGGCTAGCGACGGAGACCCAGTACTTC | TRBV15 | few | TRBJ2-5 | -
CASSYSVVAGHNEQFF | TGTGCCAGCAGTTACTCAGTTGTAGCGGGGCACAATGAGCAGTTCTTC | TRBV6-2/TRBV6-3 | - | TRBJ2-1 | TRBD2
CASSLSPGTRRETQYF | TGTGCCAGCAGCTTATCTCCGGGGACTAGGAGGGAGACCCAGTACTTC | TRBV5-6 | - | TRBJ2-5 | TRBD2
CSAILGTGVFSPLHF | TGCAGTGCTATACTCGGGACAGGGGTTTTTTCACCCCTCCACTTT | TRBV20-1 | many | TRBJ1-6 | TRBD1
CASRYGQIYEQYF | TGTGCCAGCAGATATGGACAGATTTACGAGCAGTACTTC | TRBV5-5 | few | TRBJ2-7 | -
CASSLAFRSTDTQYF | TGCGCCAGCAGCTTGGCCTTCAGGAGCACAGATACGCAGTATTTT | TRBV5-1 | - | TRBJ2-3 | -
CASSQDHGTDTQYF | TGCGCCAGCAGCCAAGACCACGGCACAGATACGCAGTATTTT | TRBV5-1 | few | TRBJ2-3 | -
CSVERATDTQYF | TGCAGCGTTGAAAGGGCGACAGATACGCAGTATTTT | TRBV29-1 | many | TRBJ2-3 | -
CASARSMEETQYF | TGTGCCAGCGCAAGAAGTATGGAAGAGACCCAGTACTTC | TRBV5-6 | - | TRBJ2-5 | -